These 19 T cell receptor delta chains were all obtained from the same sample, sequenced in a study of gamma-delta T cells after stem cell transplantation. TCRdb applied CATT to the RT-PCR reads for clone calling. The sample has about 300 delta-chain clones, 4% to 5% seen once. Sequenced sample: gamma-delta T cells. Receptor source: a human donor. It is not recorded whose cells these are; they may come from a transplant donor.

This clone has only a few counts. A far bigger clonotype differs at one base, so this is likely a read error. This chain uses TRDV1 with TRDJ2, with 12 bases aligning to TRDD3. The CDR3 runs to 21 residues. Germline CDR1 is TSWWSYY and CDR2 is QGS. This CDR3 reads CALGDLSYDWGIPAFTAQLFF. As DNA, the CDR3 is TGTGCTCTTGGGGATCTTTCCTACGACTGGGGGATACCAGCTTTTACAGCACAACTCTTCTTT.

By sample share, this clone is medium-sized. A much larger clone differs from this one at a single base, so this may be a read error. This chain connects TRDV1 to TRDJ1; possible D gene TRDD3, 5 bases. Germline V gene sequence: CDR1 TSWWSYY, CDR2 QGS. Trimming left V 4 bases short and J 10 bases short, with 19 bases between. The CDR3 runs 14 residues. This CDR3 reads CALGVKARDVGLIF. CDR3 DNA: TGTGCTCTTGGGGTTAAGGCCAGGGATGTTGGACTCATCTTT.

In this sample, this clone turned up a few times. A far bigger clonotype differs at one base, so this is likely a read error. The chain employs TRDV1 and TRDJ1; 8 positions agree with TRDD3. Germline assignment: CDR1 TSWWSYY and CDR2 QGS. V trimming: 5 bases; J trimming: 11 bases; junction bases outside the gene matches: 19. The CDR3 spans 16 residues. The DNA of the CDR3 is TGTGCTCTTGGGTTAACTAATAGGGATACGGGGTTGACGCTCATCTTT. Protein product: CALGLTNRDTGLTLIF.

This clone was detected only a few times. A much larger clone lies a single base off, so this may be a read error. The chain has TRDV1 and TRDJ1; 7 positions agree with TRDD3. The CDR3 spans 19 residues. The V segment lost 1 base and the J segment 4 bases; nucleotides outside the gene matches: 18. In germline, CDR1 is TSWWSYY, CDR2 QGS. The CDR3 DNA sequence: TGTGCTCTTGGGGAACCGCGTATCTTTTCGGGGGATGCGTGCGATAAACTCATCTTT. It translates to CALGEPRIFSGDACDKLIF.

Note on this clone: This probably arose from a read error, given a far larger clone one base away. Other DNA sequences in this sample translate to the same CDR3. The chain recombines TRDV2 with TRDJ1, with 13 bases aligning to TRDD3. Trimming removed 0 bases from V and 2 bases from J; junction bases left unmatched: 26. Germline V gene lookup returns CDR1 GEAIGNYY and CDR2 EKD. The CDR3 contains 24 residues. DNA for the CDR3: TGTGCCTGTGACACCGGAGAGAAGGAATACCTTACTGGGGGATACGAGGGGGGTACCGATAAACTCATCTTT. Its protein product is CACDTGEKEYLTGGYEGGTDKLIF.

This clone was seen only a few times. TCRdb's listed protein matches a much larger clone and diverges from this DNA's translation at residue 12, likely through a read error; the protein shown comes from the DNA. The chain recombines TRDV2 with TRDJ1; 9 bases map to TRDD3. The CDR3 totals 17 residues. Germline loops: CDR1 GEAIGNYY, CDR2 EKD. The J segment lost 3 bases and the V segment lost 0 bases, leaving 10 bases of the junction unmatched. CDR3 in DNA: TGTGCCTGTGACACCGTGGGGGATATGCCCGACGCCGATAAACTCATCTTT. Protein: CACDTVGDMPDADKLIF.

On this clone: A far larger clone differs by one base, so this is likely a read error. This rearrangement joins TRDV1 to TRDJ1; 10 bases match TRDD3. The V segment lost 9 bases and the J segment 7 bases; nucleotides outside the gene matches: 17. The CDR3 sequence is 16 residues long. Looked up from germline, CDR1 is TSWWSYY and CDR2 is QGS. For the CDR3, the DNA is TGTGCTCTGGGGCTACCACAGCCGGGGGATACGGGTAAACTCATCTTT. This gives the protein CALGLPQPGDTGKLIF.

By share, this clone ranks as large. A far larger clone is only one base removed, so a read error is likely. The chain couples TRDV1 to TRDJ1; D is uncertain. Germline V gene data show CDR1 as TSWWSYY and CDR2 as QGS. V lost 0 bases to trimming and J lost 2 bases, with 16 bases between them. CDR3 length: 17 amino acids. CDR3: CALGELLRHHLTDKLIF. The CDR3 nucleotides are TGTGCTCTTGGGGAACTCCTGCGCCACCACCTGACCGATAAACTCATCTTT.

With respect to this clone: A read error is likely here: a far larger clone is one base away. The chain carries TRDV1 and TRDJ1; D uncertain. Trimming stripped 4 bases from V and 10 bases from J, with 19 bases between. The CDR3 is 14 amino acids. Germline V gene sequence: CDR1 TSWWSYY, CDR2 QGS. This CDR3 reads CALGVKTREVGLIF. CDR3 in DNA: TGTGCTCTTGGGGTTAAGACCAGGGAGGTTGGACTCATCTTT.

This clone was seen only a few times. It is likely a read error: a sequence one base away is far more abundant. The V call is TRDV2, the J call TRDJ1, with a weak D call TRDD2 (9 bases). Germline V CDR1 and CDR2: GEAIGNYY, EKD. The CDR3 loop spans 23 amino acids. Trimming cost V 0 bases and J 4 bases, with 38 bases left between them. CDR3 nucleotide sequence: TGTGCCTGTGACACCTTAAGTCCACCTTCCTACGGAGTTCTGGGGATACATAGCGATAAACTCATCTTT. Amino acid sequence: CACDTLSPPSYGVLGIHSDKLIF.

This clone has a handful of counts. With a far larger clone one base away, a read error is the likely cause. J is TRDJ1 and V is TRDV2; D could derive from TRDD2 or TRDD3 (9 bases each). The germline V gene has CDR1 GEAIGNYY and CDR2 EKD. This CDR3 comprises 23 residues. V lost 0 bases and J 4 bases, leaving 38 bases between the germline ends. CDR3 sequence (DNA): TGTGCCTGTGACACCTTAAGTCTACCTTCCTACGGAGTTCTGGGGATACGTAGCGATAAACTCATCTTT. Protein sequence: CACDTLSLPSYGVLGIRSDKLIF.

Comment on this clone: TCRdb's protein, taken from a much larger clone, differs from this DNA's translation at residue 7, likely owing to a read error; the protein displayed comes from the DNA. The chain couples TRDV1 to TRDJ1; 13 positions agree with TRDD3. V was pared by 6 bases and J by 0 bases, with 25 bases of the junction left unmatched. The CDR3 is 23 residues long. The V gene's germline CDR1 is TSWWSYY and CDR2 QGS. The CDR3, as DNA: TGTGCTCTTGGTAGGGAGTCTACGCCGGGTACTGGGGGATACGGAAGAAACACCGATAAACTCATCTTT. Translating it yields CALGRESTPGTGGYGRNTDKLIF.

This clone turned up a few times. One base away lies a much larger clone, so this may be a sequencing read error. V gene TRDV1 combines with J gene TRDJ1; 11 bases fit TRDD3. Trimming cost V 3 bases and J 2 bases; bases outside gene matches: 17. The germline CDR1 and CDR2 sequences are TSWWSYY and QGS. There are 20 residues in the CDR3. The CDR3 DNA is TGTGCTCTTGGGGACGCCTATCCCTCAAAACTGGGGGATAGTACCGATAAACTCATCTTT. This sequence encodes CALGDAYPSKLGDSTDKLIF.

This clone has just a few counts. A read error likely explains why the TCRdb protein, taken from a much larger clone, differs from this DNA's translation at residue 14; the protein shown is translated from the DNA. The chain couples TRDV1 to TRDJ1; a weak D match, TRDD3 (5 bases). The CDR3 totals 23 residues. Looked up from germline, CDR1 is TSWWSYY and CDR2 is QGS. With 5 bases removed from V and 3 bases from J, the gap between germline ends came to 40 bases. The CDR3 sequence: CALGPSKGPYQWGHYPVSDKLIF. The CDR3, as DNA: TGTGCTCTTGGGCCATCTAAAGGCCCGTATCAGTGGGGCCACTACCCGGTGTCCGATAAACTCATCTTT.

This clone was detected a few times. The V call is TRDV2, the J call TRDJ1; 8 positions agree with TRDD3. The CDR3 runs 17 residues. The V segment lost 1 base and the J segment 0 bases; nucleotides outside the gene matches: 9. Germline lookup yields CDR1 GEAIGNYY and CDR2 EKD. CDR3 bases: TGTGCCTGTGACACGCTAGGTGGGGGATCCTACACCGATAAACTCATCTTT. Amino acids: CACDTLGGGSYTDKLIF.

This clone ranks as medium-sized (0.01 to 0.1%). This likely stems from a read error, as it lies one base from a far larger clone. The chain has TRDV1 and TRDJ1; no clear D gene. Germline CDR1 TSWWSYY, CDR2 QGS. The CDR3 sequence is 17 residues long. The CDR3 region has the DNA TGTGCTCTTGGGGAACTCCCGCGCCACCACCTGACCGATAAACTCACCTTT. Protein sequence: CALGELPRHHLTDKLTF.

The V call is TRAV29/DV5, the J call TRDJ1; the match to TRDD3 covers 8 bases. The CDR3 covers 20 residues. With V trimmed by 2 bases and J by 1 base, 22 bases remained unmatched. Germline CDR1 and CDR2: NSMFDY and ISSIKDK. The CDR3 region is CAASPSYWGPTPRTTDKLIF. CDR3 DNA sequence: TGTGCAGCAAGTCCTTCTTACTGGGGGCCGACTCCGAGAACCACCGATAAACTCATCTTT.

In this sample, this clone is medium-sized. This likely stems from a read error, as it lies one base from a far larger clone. The CDR3 DNA reads as TGTGCTCTTGGGGAACTGTACGGGCCCCTTTACTGGGGGCCGACTCTGAGAACCACCGATAAACTCATCTTT. Its translation is CALGELYGPLYWGPTLRTTDKLIF. The chain combines TRDV1 with TRDJ1, with 8 nucleotides matching TRDD3. The germline V gene encodes CDR1 TSWWSYY and CDR2 QGS. Losses at the gene ends were 0 bases for V and 1 base for J; bases not matched to a gene: 28. This CDR3 region has 24 residues.

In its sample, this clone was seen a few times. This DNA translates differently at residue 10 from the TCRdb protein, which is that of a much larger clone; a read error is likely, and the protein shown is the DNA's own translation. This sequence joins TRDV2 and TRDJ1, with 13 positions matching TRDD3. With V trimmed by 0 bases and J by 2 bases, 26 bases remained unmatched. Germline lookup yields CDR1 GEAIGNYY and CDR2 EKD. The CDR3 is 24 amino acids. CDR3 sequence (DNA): TGTGCCTGTGACACCGGAGAGAAGGAATCCCTTACTGGGGGATACGAGGGAGGTACCGATAAACTCATCTTT. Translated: CACDTGEKESLTGGYEGGTDKLIF.